Each of the 3 T cell receptor beta chains below was sequenced from the same sample in a study of cytomegalovirus exposure and HLA in healthy donors. Vbeta (60) and Jbeta (13) primers were used in the PCR. Method: immunoSEQ multiplex PCR; TCRdb's copy keeps in-frame clones and lacks some. This table has approximately 190,000 clones, around 86% appearing once. Material for sequencing was PBMCs. The receptors shown here come from a woman between 45 and 65 years old in good health and CMV-seropositive.

The J gene is TRBJ1-5, the V gene TRBV7-2; 9 bases are a match to TRBD1. CDR3 length: 15 residues. The J segment lost 4 bases and the V segment lost 3 bases, leaving 4 bases of the junction unmatched. Germline CDR1 SGHTA, CDR2 FQGNSA. The CDR3 sequence: CASSLGTGLNQPQHF. CDR3 sequence (DNA): TGTGCCAGCAGCTTGGGGACAGGGCTTAATCAGCCCCAGCATTTT.

This chain uses TRBV5-1 with TRBJ2-7; tentative D call: TRBD2 (6 bases). V lost 4 bases, J lost 1 base, and 12 bases lay in between. This CDR3 region has 14 residues. Germline V gene data show CDR1 as SGHRS and CDR2 as YFSETQ. The CDR3 is CASSPGLTSYEQYF. The DNA of the CDR3 is TGCGCCAGCAGCCCGGGACTTACTTCCTACGAGCAGTACTTC.

V usage is TRBV9 and J usage is TRBJ2-1, with D possibly being TRBD1 (5 bases). This CDR3 region has 14 residues. Looked up from germline, CDR1 is SGDLS and CDR2 is YYNGEE. Trimming removed 3 bases at V and 3 bases at J, with 10 bases between. CDR3 residues: CASSGGDLYNEQFF. The CDR3 coding sequence is TGTGCCAGCAGCGGGGGCGACCTCTACAATGAGCAGTTCTTC.